What follows are 28 T cell receptor beta chains derived from one specimen sequenced in a study of post-analysis software for immune sequencing data. Study-wide findings and caveats: Five TRBV segments, including TRBV5-6, TRBV5-1 and TRBV20-1, were more frequent in patients than controls.

Unique-molecular-identifier-tagged TCR beta cDNA libraries were used. Via MiXCR, TCRdb re-called the PCR reads, giving one row per CDR3 protein. The sample records approximately 690,000 distinct CDR3 sequences, 59% being singletons. Their cognate antigens are unknown. The sample taken for sequencing was blood. Receptors were obtained from a girl aged 2 to 9 with multiple sclerosis.

The rearrangement links TRBV10-3 to TRBJ1-1; tentative D call: TRBD1 (5 bases). The germline V gene has CDR1 ENHRY and CDR2 SYGVKD. This CDR3 spans 12 amino acids. Trimming left V 8 bases short and J 5 bases short, with 12 bases between. The CDR3 sequence is CAIRDSGTEAFF. The CDR3 bases are TGTGCCATCCGGGACTCGGGGACTGAAGCTTTCTTT.

This clonotype was detected a few times. V is TRBV10-3 and J is TRBJ2-7; D ambiguous. This CDR3 comprises 13 residues. V dropped 4 bases and J dropped 3 bases, with 10 bases sitting between them. Germline loops: CDR1 ENHRY, CDR2 SYGVKD. CDR3 DNA: TGTGCCATCAGTGTCATGAAGAGCTACGAGCAGTACTTC. Amino acid sequence: CAISVMKSYEQYF.

The count of this clonotype is one. V is TRBV6-5 and J is TRBJ2-4; 8 bases are a match to TRBD2. There are 18 residues in the CDR3. The J segment lost 0 bases and the V segment lost 2 bases, leaving 9 bases of the junction unmatched. Germline CDR1 and CDR2: MNHEY and SVGAGI. In DNA form, the CDR3 reads TGTGCCAGCAGTTACGGTGACGCCGGGGGGGGAGCCAAAAACATTCAGTACTTC. This sequence encodes CASSYGDAGGGAKNIQYF.

In its sample, this clonotype was seen a few times. The chain is built from TRBV5-5 and TRBJ2-3; 7 bases map to TRBD2. Germline V gene data show CDR1 as SGHKS and CDR2 as YYEKEE (reference sequence). Unmatched junction bases numbered 15, after V lost 1 base and J lost 13 bases. The CDR3 sequence is 15 residues long. CDR3 DNA: TGTGCCAGCAGCTTGTTCGTATCCGGGGGGAAGGAGGAGTATTTT. This codes for CASSLFVSGGKEEYF. Variable domain in full (rest from reference TRBV5-5 and TRBJ2-3): DAGVTQSPTHLIKTRGQQVTLRCSPISGHKSVSWYQQVLGQGPQFIFQYYEKEERGRGNFPDRFSARQFPNYSSELNVNALLLGDSALYLCASSLFVSGGKEEYFGPGTRLTVL.

V and J are TRBV12-3 or TRBV12-4 and TRBJ1-2; D not certain. This CDR3 region has 12 residues. Trimming shortened V by 4 bases and J by 4 bases, and 7 bases separated the two germline ends. The CDR3 region has the DNA TGTGCCAGCAGTTCAAACAGCTATGGCTACACCTTC. Its translation: CASSSNSYGYTF.

The chain combines TRBV10-3 with TRBJ2-3, with D possibly matching TRBD2 (5 bases). CDR3 length: 16 residues. Germline assignment: CDR1 ENHRY and CDR2 SYGVKD. Trimming took 10 bases from V and 2 from J, leaving 22 bases between them. The CDR3 DNA is TGTGCCACAAGAGGTTCGGGGAACAACTACACAGATACGCAGTATTTT. Translated: CATRGSGNNYTDTQYF.

V is TRBV20-1 and J is TRBJ2-5; unclear D gene. V was trimmed by 4 bases and J by 3 bases, leaving 6 bases between them. Germline loops: CDR1 DFQATT, CDR2 SNEGSKA (reference sequence). The CDR3 extends over 11 amino acids. The CDR3: CSATPEETQYF. CDR3 DNA: TGCAGTGCTACCCCGGAAGAGACCCAGTACTTC.

The chain combines TRBV7-2 with TRBJ1-2, with 7 positions matching TRBD1. Germline V gives CDR1 SGHTA, CDR2 FQGNSA. CDR3 length: 14 amino acids. Trimming cost V 5 bases and J 7 bases; bases outside gene matches: 10. As DNA, the CDR3 is TGTGCCAGCAGCCAAAACGACAGGGCCGGTGGCTACACCTTC. As protein: CASSQNDRAGGYTF.

Remarks on this clonotype: This may come from a read error, since a much larger clone is one base off. The chain links TRBV12-3 or TRBV12-4 to TRBJ2-1; 9 bases align to TRBD2. This CDR3 has 16 amino acids. With V trimmed by 5 bases and J by 3 bases, 8 bases remained unmatched. This chain's CDR3 is CASSTLAGAHYNEQFF. The CDR3 DNA reads TGTGCCAGCAGTACCTTAGCGGGAGCCCACTACAATGAGCAGTTCTTC.

The chain employs TRBV12-3 or TRBV12-4 and TRBJ2-7; D is ambiguous. Gene TRBJ2-5 matches the end of the DNA better, so the J call may be wrong. The CDR3 totals 14 residues. In DNA form, the CDR3 reads TGTGCCAGCACCTTATTCGGTCCCCAAGAGACCCAGTACTTC. This sequence encodes CASTLFGPQETQYF.

This clonotype was observed a few times. The J gene is TRBJ2-1, the V gene TRBV12-3 or TRBV12-4; 10 bases align to TRBD2. The junction had 7 bases not matched to a gene; V was cut back by 7 bases and J by 4 bases. This CDR3 comprises 15 residues. The CDR3 sequence: CASISRTSGYNEQFF. The CDR3 bases are TGTGCCAGCATATCGCGGACTAGCGGTTACAATGAGCAGTTCTTC.

On this clonotype: Mismatch with germline at one junction end may stem from a read error. The chain links TRBV18 to TRBJ2-7; 10 positions agree with TRBD2. Germline V gene data show CDR1 as KGHSH and CDR2 as LQKENI. This CDR3 is 15 amino acids long. For the CDR3, the DNA is TGTGCCGGCTCACCGGGACTAGCGTACCACTACGAGCAGTACTTC. Its translation is CAGSPGLAYHYEQYF.

The V and J genes are TRBV20-1 and TRBJ2-2; D unresolved. The CDR3 has 16 residues. Germline assignment: CDR1 DFQATT and CDR2 SNEGSKA (reference sequence). Trimming shortened V by 3 bases and J by 1 base, and 15 bases separated the two germline ends. The CDR3 bases are TGCAGTGCTAGGCCCTCAGTTTGGGGGAACACCGGGGAGCTGTTTTTT. Encoded protein: CSARPSVWGNTGELFF.

This clonotype was counted between two and nine times. The rearrangement uses TRBV12-3 or TRBV12-4 and TRBJ1-2; possibly TRBD1 for D (6 bases). Trimming removed 5 bases at V and 2 bases at J, with 9 bases between. The CDR3 spans 13 residues. The CDR3 region is CASSATGNYGYTF. CDR3 DNA sequence: TGTGCCAGCAGTGCTACAGGGAACTATGGCTACACCTTC.

The rearrangement links TRBV20-1 to TRBJ2-3, with D unclear. Germline V gives CDR1 DFQATT, CDR2 SNEGSKA (reference sequence). CDR3 length: 15 residues. Trimming pared 0 bases from V and 1 base from J, leaving 11 bases between. CDR3 in amino acids: CSARDEGKGTDTQYF. The CDR3 nucleotides read TGCAGTGCTAGAGATGAAGGGAAGGGCACAGATACGCAGTATTTT.

This sequence joins TRBV20-1 and TRBJ2-1; tentatively, D is TRBD2 (6 bases). Trimming pared 2 bases from V and 1 base from J, leaving 15 bases between. The CDR3 loop spans 16 amino acids. CDR1 and CDR2 from the germline V gene are DFQATT and SNEGSKA (reference sequence). The CDR3 DNA follows: TGCAGTGCTAGACGGGTAGGCGGGGATTCCTACAATGAGCAGTTCTTC. Protein sequence: CSARRVGGDSYNEQFF.

As concerns this clonotype: One end of the junction fails to match germline, which may point to a read error. The V gene is TRBV7-2, the J gene TRBJ2-1; 8 positions match TRBD2. Germline V gene data show CDR1 as SGHTA and CDR2 as FQGNSA. The CDR3 spans 16 residues. CDR3 coding DNA: TGTGCCAGCAGCCCCCGGGGGACCAGCGGGGGAAATGAGCAGTTATTC. Its translation is CASSPRGTSGGNEQLF.

This rearrangement joins TRBV4-2 to TRBJ2-3, with D tentatively TRBD2 (6 bases). Germline CDR1 reads LGHNA; CDR2 reads YNFKEQ. Trimming pared 5 bases from V and 6 bases from J, leaving 21 bases between. The CDR3 is 16 amino acids. CDR3 bases: TGTGCCAGCAGCTCTCAACTAGCTGGAGGGTCGGATACGCAGTATTTT. Translating gives CASSSQLAGGSDTQYF.

This clonotype turned up a few times. The genes are TRBV5-1 and TRBJ2-3; the D gene is possibly TRBD1 (5 bases). CDR3 size: 16 residues. Germline lookup yields CDR1 SGHRS and CDR2 YFSETQ. V lost 0 bases and J 4 bases, leaving 15 bases between the germline ends. DNA for the CDR3: TGCGCCAGCAGCTTGGAAGGCAGGGTTGTGCCAGATACGCAGTATTTT. It codes for CASSLEGRVVPDTQYF.

The chain uses TRBV20-1 and TRBJ2-3; 10 bases match TRBD2. CDR1 is DFQATT and CDR2 is SNEGSKA in the germline V gene (reference sequence). With 6 bases clipped from V and 3 bases from J, the junction kept 12 bases outside the gene matches. The CDR3 extends over 16 amino acids. The CDR3 sequence is CSANTYSGGRTDTQYF. Here the CDR3 DNA reads TGCAGTGCAAACACTTATAGCGGGGGGCGAACAGATACGCAGTATTTT.

The J gene is TRBJ2-1, the V gene TRBV12-3 or TRBV12-4; TRBD2 is a possible D gene (7 bases). The CDR3 contains 20 residues. V was cut by 3 bases and J by 2 bases, with 26 bases left in between. CDR3 loop: CASSFPRGGQKGGTYNEQFF. In DNA form, the CDR3 reads TGTGCCAGCAGTTTCCCTAGGGGGGGTCAAAAAGGGGGGACCTACAATGAGCAGTTCTTC.

The chain recombines TRBV12-3 or TRBV12-4 with TRBJ2-6; a weak D match, TRBD2 (5 bases). V lost 4 bases, J lost 3 bases, and 10 bases lay in between. The CDR3 loop spans 15 amino acids. The CDR3 DNA reads TGTGCCAGCAGTTCAAAAGGGAGTGGGGCCAACGTCCTGACTTTC. It codes for CASSSKGSGANVLTF.

This sequence joins TRBV10-3 and TRBJ1-4, with D perhaps TRBD1 (5 bases). The CDR3 has 15 amino acids. Between the trimmed V and J ends, which lost 5 bases and 8 bases, there was a span of 18 bases. Looked up from germline, CDR1 is ENHRY and CDR2 is SYGVKD. CDR3 nucleotide sequence: TGTGCCATCAGTCCGATGGGGGACCCGGAGGAAAAACTGTTTTTT. Translating it yields CAISPMGDPEEKLFF.

About this clonotype itself: One junction end does not reproduce the germline sequence, and a read error may be involved. The chain is built from TRBV18 and TRBJ2-7, with D tentatively TRBD1 (6 bases). Germline V gives CDR1 KGHSH, CDR2 LQKENI. CDR3 length: 14 residues. The CDR3 nucleotides read TGTGCCGGCTCATCATACAGGGAATCCTACGAGCAGTACTTC. Its protein product is CAGSSYRESYEQYF.

The chain employs TRBV6-4 and TRBJ2-7; TRBD1 matches 9 bases. V shed 5 bases, J shed 2 bases, and the junction held 7 bases outside the gene matches. The germline gives CDR1 MRHNA, CDR2 SNTAGT. This CDR3 comprises 15 residues. CDR3 sequence: CASSPERTGAYEQYF. The DNA of the CDR3 is TGTGCCAGCAGTCCCGAGAGGACAGGGGCCTACGAGCAGTACTTC.

The chain employs TRBV6-2 or TRBV6-3 and TRBJ2-1; 12 bases map to TRBD2. CDR3 length equals 12 residues. Unmatched junction bases numbered 5, after V lost 5 bases and J lost 15 bases. Germline CDR1 reads MNHEY; CDR2 reads SVGEGT. CDR3 coding DNA: TGTGCCAGCAGTCCTAGCGGGGGGGATCGGTTCTTC. The encoded protein is CASSPSGGDRFF.

This clonotype appeared a single time. The chain employs TRBV2 and TRBJ1-2, with no clear D. Germline values: CDR1 SNHLY, CDR2 FYNNEI. CDR3 length: 12 residues. V was pared by 6 bases and J by 2 bases, with 7 bases between. CDR3 region: CASRTVNYGYTF. For the CDR3, the DNA is TGTGCCAGCAGAACAGTGAACTATGGCTACACCTTC.

This clonotype came up a few times. The rearrangement joins TRBV7-8 to TRBJ1-2; a possible D gene is TRBD1 (5 bases). This CDR3 has 14 residues. The germline V gene has CDR1 SGHVS and CDR2 FQNEAQ. Between the trimmed V and J ends, which lost 4 bases and 0 bases, there was a span of 9 bases. The CDR3 is CASSSDTTNYGYTF. In DNA form, the CDR3 reads TGTGCCAGCAGCTCGGACACAACTAACTATGGCTACACCTTC.